This T cell receptor (beta chain) came from a study of response to subunit inactivated influenza vaccine. The V end lost 4 bases, the J end lost 4 bases, and 14 bases lay between the germline ends. The length of the CDR3 is 15 residues. Germline V CDR1 and CDR2: SGHTA, FQGNSA. TCRdb used MiXCR to reprocess the RT-PCR reads, holding one entry per CDR3 protein. The sample holds approximately 500,000 distinct CDR3 sequences, around 15% seen once. This clonotype showed up many times. Its antigen is currently unknown. Findings of the study overall: The authors proposed limited new T cell recruitment per seasonal influenza vaccination.

The clonotype comes from a man in his fifties who received an inactivated influenza vaccine. The source material was PBMCs from blood, sampled roughly 13 days after vaccination. The rearrangement joins TRBV7-2 to TRBJ1-5, with no clear D. CDR3 DNA sequence: TGTGCCAGCAGCTCGGTGGGCGACCCTAATCAGCCCCAGCATTTT. It is translated as CASSSVGDPNQPQHF. Variable domain in full (rest from reference TRBV7-2 and TRBJ1-5): GAGVSQSPSNKVTEKGKDVELRCDPISGHTALYWYRQSLGQGLEFLIYFQGNSAPDKSGLPSDRFSAERTGGSVSTLTIQRTQQEDSAVYLCASSSVGDPNQPQHFGDGTRLSIL.